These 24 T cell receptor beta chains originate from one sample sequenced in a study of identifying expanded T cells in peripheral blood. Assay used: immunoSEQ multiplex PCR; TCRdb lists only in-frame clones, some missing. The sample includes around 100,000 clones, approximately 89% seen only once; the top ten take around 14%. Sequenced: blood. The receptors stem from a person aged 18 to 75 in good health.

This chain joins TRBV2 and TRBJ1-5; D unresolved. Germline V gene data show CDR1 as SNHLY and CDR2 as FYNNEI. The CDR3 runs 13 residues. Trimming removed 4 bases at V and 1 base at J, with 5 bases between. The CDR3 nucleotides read TGTGCCAGCAGTGGGGAGAGCAATCAGCCCCAGCATTTT. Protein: CASSGESNQPQHF.

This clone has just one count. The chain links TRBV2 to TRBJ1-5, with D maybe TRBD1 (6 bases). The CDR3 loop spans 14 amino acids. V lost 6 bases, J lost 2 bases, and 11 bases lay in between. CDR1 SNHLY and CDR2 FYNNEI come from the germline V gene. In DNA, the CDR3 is TGTGCCAGCAGCTTGGACAGCGGCAATCAGCCCCAGCATTTT. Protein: CASSLDSGNQPQHF.

DNA of the CDR3: TGTGCAAGTCGCTTCGATCTAGCGGGAGATACAGATACGCAGTATTTT. Translated, it gives CASRFDLAGDTDTQYF. The chain is built from TRBV12-2 and TRBJ2-3; TRBD2 is the table's D call, not checked against the DNA. TRBV12-2 is a known pseudogene. The CDR3 has 16 amino acids.

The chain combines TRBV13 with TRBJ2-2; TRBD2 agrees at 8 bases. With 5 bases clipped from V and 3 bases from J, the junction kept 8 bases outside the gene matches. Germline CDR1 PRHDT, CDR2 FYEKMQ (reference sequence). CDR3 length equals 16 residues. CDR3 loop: CASSDSLGGDTGELFF. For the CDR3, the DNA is TGTGCCAGCAGCGACTCCCTCGGGGGGGACACCGGGGAGCTGTTTTTT. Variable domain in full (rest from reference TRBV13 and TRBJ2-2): AAGVIQSPRHLIKEKRETATLKCYPIPRHDTVYWYQQGPGQDPQFLISFYEKMQSDKGSIPDRFSAQQFSDYHSELNMSSLELGDSALYFCASSDSLGGDTGELFFGEGSRLTVL.

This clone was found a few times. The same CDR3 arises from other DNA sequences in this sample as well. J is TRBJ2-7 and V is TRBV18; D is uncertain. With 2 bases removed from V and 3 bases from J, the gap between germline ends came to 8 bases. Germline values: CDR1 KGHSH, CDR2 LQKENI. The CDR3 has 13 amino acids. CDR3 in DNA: TGTGCCAGCTCACCAGGGCAGTTCTACGAGCAGTACTTC. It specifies CASSPGQFYEQYF.

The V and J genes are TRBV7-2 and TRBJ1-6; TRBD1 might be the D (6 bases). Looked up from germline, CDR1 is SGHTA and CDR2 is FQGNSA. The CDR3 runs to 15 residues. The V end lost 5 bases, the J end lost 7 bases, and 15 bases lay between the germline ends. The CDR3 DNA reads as TGTGCCAGCAGCCCGGGGGGGCCGCTCAATTCACCCCTCCACTTT. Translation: CASSPGGPLNSPLHF.

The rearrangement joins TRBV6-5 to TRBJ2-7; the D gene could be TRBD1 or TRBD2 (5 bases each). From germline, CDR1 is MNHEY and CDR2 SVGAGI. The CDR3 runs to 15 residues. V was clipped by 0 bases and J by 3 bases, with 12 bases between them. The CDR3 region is CASSYSLARGYEQYF. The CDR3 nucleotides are TGTGCCAGCAGTTACTCTCTAGCTAGGGGCTACGAGCAGTACTTC.

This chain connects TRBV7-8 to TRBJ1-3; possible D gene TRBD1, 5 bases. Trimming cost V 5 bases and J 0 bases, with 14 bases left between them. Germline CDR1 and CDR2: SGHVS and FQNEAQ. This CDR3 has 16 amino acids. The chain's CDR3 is CASSDQGPNSGNTIYF. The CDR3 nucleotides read TGTGCCAGCAGCGATCAGGGACCCAACTCTGGAAACACCATATATTTT.

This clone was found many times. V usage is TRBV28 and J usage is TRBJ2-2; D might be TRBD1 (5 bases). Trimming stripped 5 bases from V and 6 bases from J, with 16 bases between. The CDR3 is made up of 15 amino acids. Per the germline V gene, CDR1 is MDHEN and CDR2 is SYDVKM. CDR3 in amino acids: CASSPADRRSGELFF. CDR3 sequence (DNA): TGTGCCAGCAGTCCAGCTGACAGAAGGTCCGGGGAGCTGTTTTTT.

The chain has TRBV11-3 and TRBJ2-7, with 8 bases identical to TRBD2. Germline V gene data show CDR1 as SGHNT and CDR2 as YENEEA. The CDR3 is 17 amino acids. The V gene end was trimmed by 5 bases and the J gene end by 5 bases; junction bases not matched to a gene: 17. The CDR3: CASSPGRASGSRDEQYF. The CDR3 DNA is TGTGCCAGCAGCCCCGGGAGGGCGAGCGGGAGCCGCGACGAGCAGTACTTC.

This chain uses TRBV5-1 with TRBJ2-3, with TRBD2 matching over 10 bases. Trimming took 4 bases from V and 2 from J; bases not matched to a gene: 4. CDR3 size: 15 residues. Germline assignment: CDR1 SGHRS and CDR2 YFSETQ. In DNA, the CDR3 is TGCGCCAGCAGCCTGGGACTAGCGACCACAGATACGCAGTATTTT. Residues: CASSLGLATTDTQYF.

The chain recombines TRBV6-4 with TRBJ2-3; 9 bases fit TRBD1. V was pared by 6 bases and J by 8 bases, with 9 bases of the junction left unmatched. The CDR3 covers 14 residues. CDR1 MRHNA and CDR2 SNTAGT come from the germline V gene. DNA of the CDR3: TGTGCCAGCAGGACGGGGACAGGGAGGGGTACGCAGTATTTT. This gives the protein CASRTGTGRGTQYF.

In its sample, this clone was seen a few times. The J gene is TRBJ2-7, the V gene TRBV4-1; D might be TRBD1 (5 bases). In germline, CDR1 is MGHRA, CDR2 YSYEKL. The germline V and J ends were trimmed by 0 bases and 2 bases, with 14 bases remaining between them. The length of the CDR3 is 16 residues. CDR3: CASSQEPQGTPYEQYF. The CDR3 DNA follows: TGCGCCAGCAGCCAAGAACCCCAGGGTACCCCCTACGAGCAGTACTTC.

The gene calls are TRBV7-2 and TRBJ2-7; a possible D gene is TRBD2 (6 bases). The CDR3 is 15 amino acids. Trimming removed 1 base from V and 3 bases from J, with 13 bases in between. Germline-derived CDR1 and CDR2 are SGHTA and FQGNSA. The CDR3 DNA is TGTGCCAGCAGCTTAGGGTTGGGGGGAGGCTACGAGCAGTACTTC. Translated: CASSLGLGGGYEQYF. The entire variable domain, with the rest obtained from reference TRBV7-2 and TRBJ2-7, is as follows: GAGVSQSPSNKVTEKGKDVELRCDPISGHTALYWYRQSLGQGLEFLIYFQGNSAPDKSGLPSDRFSAERTGGSVSTLTIQRTQQEDSAVYLCASSLGLGGGYEQYFGPGTRLTVT.

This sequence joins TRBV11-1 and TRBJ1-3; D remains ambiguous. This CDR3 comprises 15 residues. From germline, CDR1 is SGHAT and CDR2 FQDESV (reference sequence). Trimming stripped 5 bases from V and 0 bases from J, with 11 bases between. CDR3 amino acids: CASSPGLISGNTIYF. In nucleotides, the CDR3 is TGTGCCAGCAGCCCAGGACTGATCTCTGGAAACACCATATATTTT.

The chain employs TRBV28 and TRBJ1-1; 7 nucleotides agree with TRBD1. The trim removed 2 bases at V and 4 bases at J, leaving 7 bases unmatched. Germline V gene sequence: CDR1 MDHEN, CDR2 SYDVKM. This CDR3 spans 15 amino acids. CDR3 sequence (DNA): TGTGCCAGCAGTTTACCAATTACAGGGGCCACTGAAGCTTTCTTT. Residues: CASSLPITGATEAFF.

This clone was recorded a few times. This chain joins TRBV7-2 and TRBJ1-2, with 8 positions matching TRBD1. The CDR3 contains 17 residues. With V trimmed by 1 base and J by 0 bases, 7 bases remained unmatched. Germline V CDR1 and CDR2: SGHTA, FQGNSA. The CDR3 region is CASSLGTQGAPNYGYTF. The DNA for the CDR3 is TGTGCCAGCAGCTTAGGTACCCAGGGGGCGCCTAACTATGGCTACACCTTC.

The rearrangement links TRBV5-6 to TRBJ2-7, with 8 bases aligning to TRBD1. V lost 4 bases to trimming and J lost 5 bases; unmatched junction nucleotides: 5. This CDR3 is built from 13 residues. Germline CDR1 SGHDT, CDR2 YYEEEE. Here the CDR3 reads CASSPDRDHEQYF. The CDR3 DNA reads TGTGCCAGCAGCCCGGACAGGGACCACGAGCAGTACTTC.

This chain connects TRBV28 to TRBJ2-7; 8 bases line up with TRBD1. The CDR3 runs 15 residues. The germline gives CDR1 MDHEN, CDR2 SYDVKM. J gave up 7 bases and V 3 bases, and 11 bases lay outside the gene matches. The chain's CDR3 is CASSFSRTGRREQYF. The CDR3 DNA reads TGTGCCAGCAGTTTCTCTCGGACAGGGCGGAGGGAGCAGTACTTC.

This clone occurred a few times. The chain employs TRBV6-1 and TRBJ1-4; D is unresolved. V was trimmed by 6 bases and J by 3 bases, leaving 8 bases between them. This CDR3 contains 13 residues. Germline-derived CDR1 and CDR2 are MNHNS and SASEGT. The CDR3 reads CASSLDPNEKLFF. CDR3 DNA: TGTGCCAGCAGCCTAGACCCTAATGAAAAACTGTTTTTT.

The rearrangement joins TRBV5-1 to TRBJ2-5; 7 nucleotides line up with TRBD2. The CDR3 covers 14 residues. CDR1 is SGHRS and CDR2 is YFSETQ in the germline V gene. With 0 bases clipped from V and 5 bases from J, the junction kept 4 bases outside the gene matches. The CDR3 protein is CASSLVGLVETQYF. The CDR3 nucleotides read TGCGCCAGCAGCTTGGTAGGACTAGTTGAGACCCAGTACTTC. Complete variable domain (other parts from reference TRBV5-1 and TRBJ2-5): KAGVTQTPRYLIKTRGQQVTLSCSPISGHRSVSWYQQTPGQGLQFLFEYFSETQRNKGNFPGRFSGRQFSNSRSEMNVSTLELGDSALYLCASSLVGLVETQYFGPGTRLLVL.

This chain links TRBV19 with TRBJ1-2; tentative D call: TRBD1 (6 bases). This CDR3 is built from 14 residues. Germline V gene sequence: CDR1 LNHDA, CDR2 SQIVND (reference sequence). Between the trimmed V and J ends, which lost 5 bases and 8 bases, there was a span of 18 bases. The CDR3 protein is CASSSPTGPRGYTF. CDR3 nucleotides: TGTGCCAGTAGTTCCCCGACAGGTCCCCGAGGCTACACCTTC.

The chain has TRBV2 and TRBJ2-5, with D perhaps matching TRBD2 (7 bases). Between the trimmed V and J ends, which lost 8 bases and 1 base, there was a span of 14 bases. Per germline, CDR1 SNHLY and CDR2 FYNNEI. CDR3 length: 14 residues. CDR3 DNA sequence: TGTGCCAGCGGGGGAGGGGGTGGCCAAGAGACCCAGTACTTC. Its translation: CASGGGGGQETQYF.

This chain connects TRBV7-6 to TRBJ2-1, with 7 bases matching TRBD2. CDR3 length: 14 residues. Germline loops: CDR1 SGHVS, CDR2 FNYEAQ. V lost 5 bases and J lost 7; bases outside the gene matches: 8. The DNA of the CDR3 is TGTGCCAGCAGCCCGCGGGACTACACAAATGAGCAGTTCTTC. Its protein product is CASSPRDYTNEQFF. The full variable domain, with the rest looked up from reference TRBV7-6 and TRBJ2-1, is GAGVSQSPRYKVTKRGQDVALRCDPISGHVSLYWYRQALGQGPEFLTYFNYEAQQDKSGLPNDRFSAERPEGSISTLTIQRTEQRDSAMYRCASSPRDYTNEQFFGPGTRLTVL.